The present T cell receptor beta chain was sequenced within a study of shared clonotypes between healthy human individuals. Every donor, a Caucasian adult, lived in Nashville, Tennessee. Unsorted samples, those not sorted, used roughly 100 million PBMCs for genomic DNA. Profiled with immunoSEQ multiplex PCR; TCRdb holds only in-frame clones, not every one. The table includes hundreds of thousands of clones, roughly three quarters detected once. The sample taken for sequencing was PBMCs. The source is a woman aged 40 to 55 in good health. Some clones in this sample may be carry-over from other donors' samples.

The CDR3 region has the DNA TGTGCCAGCAGCGAACTACAGGGGGCTGACACTGAAGCTTTCTTT. Amino acids: CASSELQGADTEAFF. The chain is built from TRBV5-6 and TRBJ1-1; 9 positions agree with TRBD1. V shed 4 bases, J shed 3 bases, and the junction held 7 bases outside the gene matches. Germline CDR1 and CDR2: SGHDT and YYEEEE. This CDR3 contains 15 residues.